What follows describes a single T cell receptor beta chain. The antigen remains unidentified. There are 15 residues in the CDR3. Germline CDR1 SGHRS, CDR2 YFSETQ. V dropped 4 bases and J dropped 4 bases, with 15 bases sitting between them. These data belong to a study of cytomegalovirus exposure and HLA in healthy donors. Study findings and constraints: A later analysis reportedly identified an Asian-associated ancestry cluster as carrying fewer N-insertions than the 666-donor mean.

PCR primers comprised 60 Vbeta and 13 Jbeta primers. This table comes from immunoSEQ multiplex PCR, and its TCRdb copy is limited to in-frame clones, with some not included. Among around 210,000 clones listed, roughly 81% were seen once. The source of this sequence is a girl aged 2 to 10 in good health and CMV-seronegative. The sample taken for sequencing was PBMCs. V is TRBV5-1 and J is TRBJ2-1, with D maybe TRBD1 (6 bases). The CDR3 loop is CASSEQGLGYNEQFF. CDR3 DNA sequence: TGCGCCAGCAGCGAACAGGGCCTCGGTTACAATGAGCAGTTCTTC.